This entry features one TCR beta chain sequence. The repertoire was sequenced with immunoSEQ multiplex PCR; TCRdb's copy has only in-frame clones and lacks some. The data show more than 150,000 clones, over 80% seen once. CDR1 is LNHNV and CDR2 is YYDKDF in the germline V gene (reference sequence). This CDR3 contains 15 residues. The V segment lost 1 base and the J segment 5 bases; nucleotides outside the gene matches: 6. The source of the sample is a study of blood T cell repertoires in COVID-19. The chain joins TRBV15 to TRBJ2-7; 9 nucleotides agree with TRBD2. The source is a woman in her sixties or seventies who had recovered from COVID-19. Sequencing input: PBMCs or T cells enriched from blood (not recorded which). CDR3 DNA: TGTGCCACCAGCAGAGGGCGGGGACTAGCAAACGAGCAGTACTTC. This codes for CATSRGRGLANEQYF. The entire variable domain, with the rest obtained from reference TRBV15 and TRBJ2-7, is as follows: DAMVIQNPRYQVTQFGKPVTLSCSQTLNHNVMYWYQQKSSQAPKLLFHYYDKDFNNEADTPDNFQSRRPNTSFCFLDIRSPGLGDTAMYLCATSRGRGLANEQYFGPGTRLTVT.